This is a list of T cell receptor beta chains from one sample in a study of molecular identifiers for immune sequencing clone quantification. Each CDR3 protein gets one entry after TCRdb re-called the PCR reads with MiXCR. The data hold some 97,000 distinct CDR3 sequences, with 36% observed a single time. Sequenced: naive CD8+ T cells from blood, with Jurkat cell RNA spiked in. The source is a human donor in good health. Some libraries in this study had Jurkat cell RNA spiked in. Both conserved end residues are part of each CDR3. D genes are given only for firm matches. Size values are once, few and many counts, or a class for expanded clones, and some rows have none.

j_call cdr3_length d_call v_call clone_size cdr3_nt cdr3_aa
TRBJ2-2 14 - TRBV5-1 once TGCGCCAGCAGCTTGGCCCCTAACACCGGGGAGCTGTTTTTT CASSLAPNTGELFF
TRBJ2-7 13 TRBD1 TRBV7-9 - TGTGCCAGCACCCCGACAGGGACCTACGAGCAGTACTTC CASTPTGTYEQYF
TRBJ1-2 13 - TRBV6-5 many TGTGCCAGCAGCCCCGGACAGAACTATGGCTACACCTTC CASSPGQNYGYTF
TRBJ2-3 13 - TRBV10-3 - TGTGCCATCAGGATCACGAGCACAGATACGCAGTATTTT CAIRITSTDTQYF
TRBJ2-3 15 TRBD1 TRBV10-2 few TGCGCCAGCAGTGATGGGACAGGGGTCGCAGATACGCAGTATTTT CASSDGTGVADTQYF
TRBJ2-7 14 - TRBV28 many TGTGCCAGCGGGGGGCGGGGCCTACTCTACGAGCAGTACTTC CASGGRGLLYEQYF
TRBJ2-3 17 TRBD2 TRBV28 - TGTGCCAGCAGTCCCCACGCGTGGCGGGAGAGGAGCGTTACGCAGTATTTT CASSPHAWRERSVTQYF
TRBJ2-3 13 - TRBV12-3/TRBV12-4 many TGTGCCAGCAGTTTAGGGCTTCCAGATACGCAGTATTTT CASSLGLPDTQYF
TRBJ2-7 11 - TRBV29-1 few TGCAGCGTCCTTGAGTTGTACGAGCAGTACTTC CSVLELYEQYF
TRBJ1-1 12 - TRBV27 - TGTGCCAGCAGTTTTGGGGGGGCTGAAGCTTTCTTT CASSFGGAEAFF
TRBJ1-5 15 TRBD1 TRBV9 - TGTGCCAGCAGCGTAGGGACAGGTAGCAATCAGCCCCAGCATTTT CASSVGTGSNQPQHF
TRBJ1-5 13 - TRBV14 many TGTGCCAGCAGCCAAGATTGGAATCAGCCCCAGCATTTT CASSQDWNQPQHF
TRBJ2-5 15 TRBD1 TRBV7-3 - TGTGCCAGCAGCTTAGAGACAGGGGGTATGGAGACCCAGTACTTC CASSLETGGMETQYF
TRBJ2-3 16 - TRBV18 - TGTGCCAGCTCACCCCAACAGGGAGGGAGCACAAATACGCAGTATTTT CASSPQQGGSTNTQYF
TRBJ2-3 16 TRBD2 TRBV28 - TGTGCCAGCAGTTCAACTACCGAACCAGCGGGAGGGCCTGCGTATTTT CASSSTTEPAGGPAYF
TRBJ1-4 14 TRBD1 TRBV6-1 - TGTGCCAGCAGTGTTGGCCAGGGGGCTGAAAAACTGTTTTTT CASSVGQGAEKLFF
TRBJ2-5 18 TRBD2 TRBV11-2 - TGTGCCAGCAGCCCGGGGGGGACTAGCGGGGTTTACCAAGAGACCCAGTACTTC CASSPGGTSGVYQETQYF
TRBJ2-4 13 - TRBV6-5 few TGTGCCAGCAGTTACTGGCAGGGAGACATTCAGTACTTC CASSYWQGDIQYF
TRBJ2-3 15 - TRBV4-1 few TGCGCCAGCAGCCAAGATAGGTGGCTAGTGGATACGCAGTATTTT CASSQDRWLVDTQYF
TRBJ1-4 13 TRBD1 TRBV20-1 - TGCAGTGCTCGCAGGACAGGGCGTGAAAAACTGTTTTTT CSARRTGREKLFF
TRBJ2-1 12 - TRBV7-2 many TGTGCCAGCAGCTACTTATACAATGAGCAGTTCTTC CASSYLYNEQFF
TRBJ2-3 21 TRBD1 TRBV28 once TGTGCCAGCAGTTTACGAGGTTACAGGGGCGCAGGGATACGAATCACAGATACGCAGTATTTT CASSLRGYRGAGIRITDTQYF
TRBJ1-1 13 TRBD1 TRBV4-2 - TGTGCCAGTGGGACAGGTGGCCGGGCTGGAGCTTTCTTT CASGTGGRAGAFF
TRBJ1-4 15 TRBD1 TRBV5-6 - TGTGCCAGCAGCTTGGGGCAGACAGGGATGGAAAAACTGTTTTTT CASSLGQTGMEKLFF
TRBJ2-5 15 - TRBV15 - TGTGCCACCAGCAGTAGCCCCGGGGACCAAGAGACCCAGTACTTC CATSSSPGDQETQYF
TRBJ1-1 13 - TRBV28 - TGTGCCAGCAGTTTTCGCGGGAACACTGAAGCTTTCTTT CASSFRGNTEAFF
TRBJ1-2 13 - TRBV28 - TGTGCCAGCAGTCCACCAGGGGCCAATGGCTACACCTTC CASSPPGANGYTF
TRBJ2-3 12 TRBD1 TRBV13 many TGTGCCAGCAAGCAGGGGGCAGATACGCAGTATTTT CASKQGADTQYF
TRBJ2-7 15 TRBD2 TRBV19 - TGTGCCAGTAGTATGTTCTCGGGAGGCCCATACGAGCAGTACTTC CASSMFSGGPYEQYF
TRBJ1-5 13 - TRBV27 once TGTGCCAGCAGTTTAGGGAACCGGCACTACCAGCATTTT CASSLGNRHYQHF
TRBJ2-6 15 - TRBV5-5 few TGTGCCAGCAGCTTGTACAGCTCTGGGGCCAACGTCCTGACTTTC CASSLYSSGANVLTF
TRBJ1-4 14 - TRBV19 - TGTGCCAGTAGTCCAGGCTTCCGAAATGAAAAACTGTTTTTT CASSPGFRNEKLFF
TRBJ1-5 15 - TRBV28 few TGTGCCAGCAGTTTAGGGGGGAGGTTTTCTCAGCCCCAGCATTTT CASSLGGRFSQPQHF
TRBJ2-2 14 TRBD1 TRBV20-1 many TGCAGTGCTACCGGGACAGCGAACACCGGGGAGCTGTTTTTT CSATGTANTGELFF
TRBJ2-5 16 TRBD2 TRBV7-2 - TGTGCCAGCAGCCACCAGGGACTAGCGGGCGTTGAGACCCAGTACTTC CASSHQGLAGVETQYF
TRBJ2-2 12 TRBD1 TRBV6-2/TRBV6-3 - TGTGCCAGCAGGCAGGGGGCCGGGGAGCTGTTTTTT CASRQGAGELFF
TRBJ2-3 16 TRBD2 TRBV6-2/TRBV6-3 - TGTGCCAGCAGTTACGGGACTAGCGTGTCAACAGATACGCAGTATTTT CASSYGTSVSTDTQYF